What follows is one TCR beta chain and its context. Its antigen is as yet unknown. The sample is drawn from a study of immune cell composition in non-small cell lung cancer. Whole-study context: Tumours were mainly lung adenocarcinoma or squamous cell carcinoma. Regarding the study as a whole: Shared sequences between tumour-reactive and dominant in vivo clones were not proven.

Normal lung was sampled as far from the tumour as possible, at least 3 cm. Genomic DNA came from frozen unsorted single-cell suspensions. V lost 6 bases, J lost 5 bases, and 8 bases stayed unmatched. The CDR3 spans 14 residues. CDR1 MNHNS and CDR2 SASEGT come from the germline V gene. The method was immunoSEQ multiplex PCR; TCRdb's version includes in-frame clones alone and lacks a portion of them. The sample has 950 or so clones; about four fifths are singletons. This chain connects TRBV6-1 to TRBJ2-7; 9 bases fit TRBD1. Specimen: non-adjacent lung tissue. The clonotype originates from a human donor with non-small cell lung cancer. Here the CDR3 reads CASRPGQGTNEQYF. In DNA, the CDR3 is TGTGCCAGCAGGCCGGGACAGGGTACGAACGAGCAGTACTTC.